A single TCR beta chain is shown here with its context. The antigen is undetermined. TCR cDNA, made by 5'RACE template switching, carried an added universal primer site and UMIs. TCRdb analysed the 5' RACE reads with MiXCR anew, one entry per CDR3 protein. Of 230,000 or so distinct CDR3 sequences listed, 6% to 8% are singletons. CDR1 and CDR2 from the germline V gene are SGHTA and FQGNSA. The CDR3 is made up of 14 amino acids. Between the trimmed V and J ends, which lost 0 bases and 1 base, there was a span of 6 bases. This sample was taken from a study of T cells after yellow fever vaccination. On the study more broadly: With SMART-Seq v4 Ultra Low Input, the fractions containing low cell numbers were prepared. General study results and limits: Researchers noted that a small share of clonotypes showed up in both CD4 and CD8 compartments. Researchers report a weaker secondary response that nonetheless peaked faster, day 5 versus 15.

This sequence was found in a man aged 25-45 years who received the YFV17D yellow fever vaccine. J is TRBJ2-5 and V is TRBV7-2; D unresolved. Material: CD4+ T cells sorted from PBMCs, obtained on the day of the yellow fever booster vaccination. The CDR3 here is CASSLAGIQETQYF. The CDR3 region has the DNA TGTGCCAGCAGCTTAGCAGGAATCCAAGAGACCCAGTACTTC.